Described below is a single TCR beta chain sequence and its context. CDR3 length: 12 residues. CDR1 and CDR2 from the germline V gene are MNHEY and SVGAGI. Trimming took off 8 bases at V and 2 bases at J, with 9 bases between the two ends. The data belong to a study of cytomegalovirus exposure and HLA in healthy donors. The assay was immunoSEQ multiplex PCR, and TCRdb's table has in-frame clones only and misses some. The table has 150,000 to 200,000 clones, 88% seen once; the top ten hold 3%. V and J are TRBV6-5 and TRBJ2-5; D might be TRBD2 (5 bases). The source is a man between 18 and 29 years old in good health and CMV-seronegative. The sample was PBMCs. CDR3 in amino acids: CASGSLQETQYF. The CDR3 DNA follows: TGTGCCAGCGGGAGTCTGCAAGAGACCCAGTACTTC.